This section outlines one TCR beta chain sequence together with its context. Its antigen is undetermined. The V and J ends lost 6 bases and 7 bases, in that order; junction bases with no gene match: 12. Per germline, CDR1 SNHLY and CDR2 FYNNEI. CDR3 size: 15 residues. The source of the sample is a study of shared clonotypes between healthy human individuals. At the level of the study: Plates per donor: three CD4 naive, three CD4 memory, two CD8 naive, one CD8 memory.

Study-level points and caveats: Naive CD4 clonotypes overlapped across a handful of donors at about 5.2%.

At deep level, the assay was performed. TCRdb's table, derived via immunoSEQ multiplex PCR, lists solely in-frame clones and lacks some. This sample has some 2 million clones, with about 95% found just once. V and J are TRBV2 and TRBJ2-7, with 10 bases identical to TRBD1. The source is a man between 18 and 35 years old in good health. Material: naive CD4+ T cells sorted from blood. Subset reported: CD45RA+ positively selected. CDR3 nucleotides: TGTGCCAGCAGGGGGGACAGGGGACCTACAAAAGAGCAGTACTTC. Its translation is CASRGDRGPTKEQYF. Full variable domain (remainder filled in from reference TRBV2 and TRBJ2-7): EPEVTQTPSHQVTQMGQEVILRCVPISNHLYFYWYRQILGQKVEFLVSFYNNEISEKSEIFDDQFSVERPDGSNFTLKIRSTKLEDSAMYFCASRGDRGPTKEQYFGPGTRLTVT.